Below, 11 T cell receptor beta chains from the same sample are listed, as sequenced in a study of cytomegalovirus exposure and HLA in healthy donors. Primers for the PCR totalled 60 Vbeta and 13 Jbeta. TCRdb keeps only in-frame clones here, not all; method: immunoSEQ multiplex PCR. This table has some 76,000 clones, around three quarters appearing once. The sample comprised PBMCs. The receptors derive from a male donor in good health and CMV-seropositive.

The CDR3 nucleotides are TGTGCCAGCAGGACAGGGAGGCAGCAGCCCCAGCATTTT. Translation gives CASRTGRQQPQHF. This chain uses TRBV28 with TRBJ1-5, with 7 bases aligning to TRBD1. Germline assignment: CDR1 MDHEN and CDR2 SYDVKM. This CDR3 has 13 residues. Unmatched junction bases numbered 6, after V lost 6 bases and J lost 7 bases.

This clone was found once. V is TRBV4-2 and J is TRBJ2-7, with TRBD1 as a possible D gene (5 bases). Germline V gene sequence: CDR1 LGHNA, CDR2 YNFKEQ. V lost 2 bases and J 5 bases, leaving 13 bases between the germline ends. The CDR3 is 14 residues long. CDR3 residues: CASSQLLRVHEQYF. CDR3 DNA sequence: TGTGCCAGCAGCCAACTTCTCAGGGTCCACGAGCAGTACTTC.

The J gene is TRBJ1-4, the V gene TRBV9; no clear D gene. V was pared by 3 bases and J by 0 bases, with 9 bases between. Germline loops: CDR1 SGDLS, CDR2 YYNGEE. CDR3 length: 15 amino acids. The CDR3 coding sequence is TGTGCCAGCAGCGCCAACATTGCAACTAATGAAAAACTGTTTTTT. It specifies CASSANIATNEKLFF.

Here the CDR3 DNA reads TGTGCCAGCAGCCCAGGACAGGGGAGAGGGGGCTACAATGAGCAGTTCTTC. This sequence encodes CASSPGQGRGGYNEQFF. V and J are TRBV7-3 and TRBJ2-1; TRBD1 agrees at 9 bases. The CDR3 contains 17 residues. CDR1 and CDR2 (germline): SGHTA, FQGTGA. V was pared by 5 bases and J by 3 bases, with 11 bases of the junction left unmatched.

V and J are TRBV2 and TRBJ2-5; D gene unclear. There are 11 residues in the CDR3. V lost 4 bases to trimming and J lost 5 bases, with 5 bases between them. Germline V gene lookup returns CDR1 SNHLY and CDR2 FYNNEI. The CDR3 DNA is TGTGCCAGCAGTGTCCAGGAGACCCAGTACTTC. Translated: CASSVQETQYF.

The chain joins TRBV30 to TRBJ1-2; possibly TRBD1 for D (5 bases). CDR1 GTSNPN and CDR2 SVGIG come from the germline V gene (reference sequence). V was cut by 5 bases and J by 0 bases, with 13 bases left in between. CDR3 length: 14 amino acids. The CDR3 bases are TGTGCCTGGTTTCCGGGGGTCCCTAACTATGGCTACACCTTC. Translating it yields CAWFPGVPNYGYTF.

This clone showed up just a few times. The V gene is TRBV9, the J gene TRBJ1-5; D might be TRBD1 (5 bases). V lost 0 bases and J 2 bases, leaving 9 bases between the germline ends. The germline CDR1 and CDR2 sequences are SGDLS and YYNGEE. There are 15 residues in the CDR3. The CDR3 loop reads CASSVEGLRNQPQHF. In DNA, the CDR3 is TGTGCCAGCAGCGTAGAGGGGCTCCGCAATCAGCCCCAGCATTTT.

V is TRBV10-3 and J is TRBJ2-3; no firm D call. Germline V gives CDR1 ENHRY, CDR2 SYGVKD. This CDR3 is 12 amino acids long. With 2 bases removed from V and 6 bases from J, the gap between germline ends came to 6 bases. CDR3 sequence (DNA): TGTGCCATCAGTGAGACTCCGGATACGCAGTATTTT. This gives the protein CAISETPDTQYF.

This sequence joins TRBV6-5 and TRBJ2-6, with TRBD1 matching over 8 bases. This CDR3 has 15 residues. Germline CDR1 is MNHEY and CDR2 is SVGAGI. With 6 bases clipped from V and 4 bases from J, the junction kept 5 bases outside the gene matches. CDR3 sequence reads: CASRGQGTGANVLTF. For the CDR3, the DNA is TGTGCCAGCAGAGGACAGGGAACCGGGGCCAACGTCCTGACTTTC.

This clone turned up a few times. The chain combines TRBV7-3 with TRBJ2-1; D unresolved. The length of the CDR3 is 16 residues. Germline V gene lookup returns CDR1 SGHTA and CDR2 FQGTGA. Between the trimmed V and J ends, which lost 5 bases and 0 bases, there was a span of 14 bases. CDR3 residues: CASSPPSASSYNEQFF. In nucleotides, the CDR3 is TGTGCCAGCAGCCCCCCCAGCGCCAGCTCCTACAATGAGCAGTTCTTC.

The chain combines TRBV18 with TRBJ2-7; D is unresolved. Trimming removed 5 bases at V and 4 bases at J, with 15 bases between. This CDR3 is built from 14 residues. From germline, CDR1 is KGHSH and CDR2 LQKENI. The DNA for the CDR3 is TGTGCCAGCTCAGTAGTAGGCGGAGATTACGAGCAGTACTTC. The encoded protein is CASSVVGGDYEQYF.